The T cell receptor (beta chain) described here comes from a study of cytomegalovirus exposure and HLA in healthy donors. This CDR3 region has 12 residues. CDR1 SGHRS and CDR2 YFSETQ come from the germline V gene. V was pared by 5 bases and J by 4 bases, with 9 bases between. Primers for the PCR totalled 60 Vbeta and 13 Jbeta. This table comes from immunoSEQ multiplex PCR, and its TCRdb copy is limited to in-frame clones, with some not included. The data show 110,000 or so clones, 80% to 90% seen once. This sequence joins TRBV5-1 and TRBJ2-5; D not certain. The TCR sequence derives from a middle-aged man in good health and CMV-seronegative. Sequencing was performed on PBMCs. CDR3 sequence (DNA): TGCGCCAGCAGACCCCCCGGAGAGACCCAGTACTTC. This encodes CASRPPGETQYF.